These T cell receptor beta chains were read from a single sample in a study of control samples from healthy donors and cancer patients. Assay used: immunoSEQ multiplex PCR; TCRdb lists only in-frame clones, some missing. The profile shows around 200,000 clones, around 93% of them singletons. The sample comprised blood. The receptor set was obtained from a man aged 18 to 30 in good health. Both conserved end residues are part of each CDR3. A D gene is named only where the DNA matches it firmly.

TRBJ1-2	TRBV5-1	TRBD1	TGCGCCAGCAGCTCCCGGACAGGGAGCGTGGATGGCTACACCTTC	CASSSRTGSVDGYTF
TRBJ2-3	TRBV30	NA	TGTGCCTGGAGTCCGCAGGGGGATACGCAGTATTTT	CAWSPQGDTQYF
TRBJ2-3	TRBV12-3/TRBV12-4	NA	TGTGCCAGCAGTTCAGGGTTAGGAGATACGCAGTATTTT	CASSSGLGDTQYF
TRBJ1-1	TRBV6-1	NA	TGTGCCAGCAGTGACGTCGTCTGGGCAGGGCGAGGTTTGAACACTGAAGCTTTCTTT	CASSDVVWAGRGLNTEAFF
TRBJ1-2	TRBV12-3/TRBV12-4	NA	TGTGCCAGCAGTTTGGACCCCAGATATGGCTACACCTTC	CASSLDPRYGYTF
TRBJ1-2	TRBV6-5	TRBD1	TGTGCCAGCAGTAAGAAGGGACAGGGGGTTCGTGGCTACACCTTC	CASSKKGQGVRGYTF
TRBJ2-2	TRBV2	NA	TGTGCCAGCAGTGAAGGAAAGGCGGACACCGGGGAGCTGTTTTTT	CASSEGKADTGELFF
TRBJ2-7	TRBV5-1	TRBD2	TGCGCCAGCAGCCAGCCCAGCGGGGCTGACGAGCAGTACTTC	CASSQPSGADEQYF
TRBJ1-5	TRBV10-2	NA	TGCGCCAGCAGTGAGATCGGGGTGGGTCGCAATCAGCCCCAGCATTTT	CASSEIGVGRNQPQHF
TRBJ2-3	TRBV2	TRBD2	TGTGCCAGCAGTGTGAGCGGGGGGCGGGCAGATACGCAGTATTTT	CASSVSGGRADTQYF
TRBJ2-4	TRBV18	NA	TGTGCCAGCTCAGCCAGGAACATTCAGTACTTC	CASSARNIQYF
TRBJ2-2	TRBV25-1	NA	TGTGCCAGCAGTGAGGAGGGGGCTAGTGGGGCCGGGGAGCTGTTTTTT	CASSEEGASGAGELFF
TRBJ1-5	TRBV6-5	NA	TGTGCCAGCACCCGAGGGGACGGTCAGCCCCAGCATTTT	CASTRGDGQPQHF
TRBJ1-1	TRBV28	NA	TGTGCCAGCAGCCGACGGTTCAGGTTTGGCACTGAAGCTTTCTTT	CASSRRFRFGTEAFF
TRBJ1-1	TRBV29-1	NA	TGCAGCGTTGAAGATCTCAGGGTGGGTGAAGCTTTCTTT	CSVEDLRVGEAFF
TRBJ2-7	TRBV5-1	NA	TGCGCCAGCAGCCGGGTGGGGGGAACTGTCACCTACGAGCAGTACTTC	CASSRVGGTVTYEQYF